The 5 T cell receptor beta chains reported below all come from one sample, sequenced in a study of blood T cell repertoires in COVID-19. Profiling relied on immunoSEQ multiplex PCR, and the TCRdb table lists in-frame clones only, not all of them. The top ten hold around 26% of the sample, which has 85,000 to 100,000 clones, 86% seen once. The sample comprised peripheral blood. These receptors were obtained from a man aged 50-60 years with active or convalescent COVID-19.

As regards this clone: Different DNA sequences within this sample yield the same CDR3. The chain has TRBV24-1 and TRBJ2-7; TRBD1 aligns across 7 bases. The CDR3 length is 12 residues. Germline V gene sequence: CDR1 KGHDR, CDR2 SFDVKD. Trimming took 7 bases from V and 3 from J; bases not matched to a gene: 2. For the CDR3, the DNA is TGTGCCACCAGCCGGGACAGCTACGAGCAGTACTTC. Its protein product is CATSRDSYEQYF.

V is TRBV3-1 (or the pseudogene TRBV3-2) and J is TRBJ1-2; a weak D match, TRBD1 (6 bases). The CDR3 contains 14 residues. Between the trimmed V and J ends, which lost 1 base and 7 bases, there was a span of 13 bases. Germline loops: CDR1 LGHDT, CDR2 YNNKEL (reference sequence). The DNA of the CDR3 is TGTGCCAGCAGCCAAGGCCGCCAGGGGTTTGGCTACACCTTC. Translating it yields CASSQGRQGFGYTF.

This rearrangement joins TRBV5-6 to TRBJ2-3; a weak D match, TRBD2 (6 bases). CDR3 size: 15 residues. Germline loops: CDR1 SGHDT, CDR2 YYEEEE. The V end was cut by 4 bases, the J end by 5 bases, with 17 bases between. CDR3 protein: CASSPRGGIIDTQYF. The DNA of the CDR3 is TGTGCCAGCAGCCCACGTGGCGGGATTATAGATACGCAGTATTTT.

CDR3 loop: CASSDYGGGETQYF. CDR3 in DNA: TGCGCCAGCAGTGACTACGGGGGTGGGGAGACCCAGTACTTC. This chain links TRBV10-2 with TRBJ2-5, with D perhaps matching TRBD2 (6 bases). Trimming left V 3 bases short and J 5 bases short, with 13 bases between. The CDR3 covers 14 residues. Germline V lookup: CDR1 WSHSY, CDR2 SAAADI.

The V and J genes are TRBV5-4 and TRBJ2-7, with 12 positions matching TRBD2. The CDR3 extends over 14 amino acids. J lost 7 bases, V lost 5 bases, and 7 bases had no gene match. Germline loops: CDR1 SGHNT, CDR2 YYREEE (reference sequence). CDR3 sequence: CASRPTSGRGEQYF. The CDR3, as DNA: TGTGCCAGCAGACCGACTAGCGGGAGAGGGGAGCAGTACTTC.